The 23 T cell receptor beta chains in this list originate from one sample, sequenced in a study of identical twins. A single record per CDR3 protein comes from TCRdb applying MiXCR to the 5' RACE reads. This table has some 500,000 distinct CDR3 sequences, over 11% appearing once. These data were also reused for a study on yellow fever vaccine responses in identical twins.

Material for sequencing was CD4+ T cells sorted from blood. The receptor set was obtained from a woman under 30 in good health.

This clonotype showed up just a few times. V usage is TRBV6-1 and J usage is TRBJ2-1; D unresolved. The germline CDR1 and CDR2 sequences are MNHNS and SASEGT. V shed 0 bases and J shed 11 bases, with 8 bases lying between them. The CDR3 loop spans 12 amino acids. Written as DNA, the CDR3 is TGTGCCAGCAGTGAAGCGCAGACAAAGCAGTTCTTC. Translating gives CASSEAQTKQFF.

The chain couples TRBV14 to TRBJ1-1, with D perhaps TRBD1 (6 bases). CDR1 is SGHDN, CDR2 FVKESK, per germline. The CDR3 sequence is 14 residues long. With 6 bases removed from V and 5 bases from J, the gap between germline ends came to 16 bases. CDR3 residues: CASRPYREGTEAFF. In DNA, the CDR3 is TGTGCCAGCAGACCATACAGGGAGGGGACTGAAGCTTTCTTT.

Many counts were recorded for this clonotype. This chain joins TRBV12-3 or TRBV12-4 and TRBJ1-5, with a weak D call TRBD1 (6 bases). CDR3 size: 11 residues. Trimming removed 6 bases at V and 10 bases at J, with 10 bases between. For the CDR3, the DNA is TGTGCCAGCAGCAGGGGAGCCCCCCAGCATTTT. It yields the protein CASSRGAPQHF.

This clonotype was found a few times. CDR3 bases: TGCGCCAGCGGAGCGAGGGACCCGGCCTACGAGCAGTACTTC. It is translated as CASGARDPAYEQYF. The chain employs TRBV5-1 and TRBJ2-7; the D gene could be TRBD1 or TRBD2 (5 bases each). Trimming pared 7 bases from V and 2 bases from J, leaving 16 bases between. The CDR3 loop spans 14 amino acids. Germline assignment: CDR1 SGHRS and CDR2 YFSETQ.

A few counts support this clonotype. The chain carries TRBV5-4 and TRBJ2-7; 8 nucleotides match TRBD1. With 4 bases clipped from V and 6 bases from J, the junction kept 6 bases outside the gene matches. The length of the CDR3 is 13 residues. CDR1 is SGHNT and CDR2 is YYREEE in the germline V gene (reference sequence). The CDR3 loop is CASSIDRGGEQYF. The CDR3 nucleotides are TGTGCCAGCAGCATCGACAGGGGCGGCGAGCAGTACTTC.

This clonotype was observed a handful of times. The chain couples TRBV7-2 to TRBJ1-2, with 7 bases that match TRBD1. After removal of 3 bases from V and 2 bases from J, the junction contained 3 bases not matched to a gene. There are 14 residues in the CDR3. CDR1 SGHTA and CDR2 FQGNSA come from the germline V gene. The CDR3 sequence: CASSFGTANYGYTF. CDR3 nucleotides: TGTGCCAGCAGCTTCGGGACAGCCAACTATGGCTACACCTTC.

V and J are TRBV12-3 or TRBV12-4 and TRBJ2-1; possibly TRBD1 for D (7 bases). The V and J ends lost 6 bases and 8 bases respectively, with 20 bases between them. This CDR3 has 15 residues. This chain's CDR3 is CASSPPAGGGDEQFF. The CDR3, as DNA: TGTGCCAGCAGCCCGCCGGCAGGGGGAGGTGATGAGCAGTTCTTC.

This chain connects TRBV4-1 to TRBJ2-1, with 7 bases aligning to TRBD2. The V segment lost 6 bases and the J segment 6 bases; nucleotides outside the gene matches: 8. The CDR3 contains 14 residues. Germline-derived CDR1 and CDR2 are MGHRA and YSYEKL. The CDR3 sequence is CASSTGGFVNEQFF. The CDR3 DNA reads TGCGCCAGCAGTACGGGAGGCTTTGTCAATGAGCAGTTCTTC.

This clonotype turned up a few times. The chain has TRBV29-1 and TRBJ2-1; no clear D. The CDR3 consists of 11 residues. Germline CDR1 and CDR2: SQVTM and ANQGSEA. V was clipped by 3 bases and J by 7 bases, with 7 bases between them. CDR3 sequence reads: CSVDGFNEQFF. In nucleotides, the CDR3 is TGCAGCGTTGATGGGTTTAATGAGCAGTTCTTC.

This chain uses TRBV7-2 with TRBJ2-5; TRBD2 agrees at 14 bases. Trimming at V came to 5 bases and at J to 5 bases, leaving 7 bases not matched to a gene. Germline V CDR1 and CDR2: SGHTA, FQGNSA. The CDR3 is 16 residues long. CDR3 nucleotide sequence: TGTGCCAGCAGCGCGGGACTAGCGGGAGTAGCGGAGACCCAGTACTTC. This sequence encodes CASSAGLAGVAETQYF.

The rearrangement uses TRBV5-1 and TRBJ2-5, with 13 bases that match TRBD2. This CDR3 region has 17 residues. J lost 3 bases, V lost 3 bases, and 8 bases had no gene match. Germline assignment: CDR1 SGHRS and CDR2 YFSETQ. CDR3 region: CASSSPKLAGGKETQYF. The CDR3 coding sequence is TGCGCCAGCAGCTCGCCTAAACTAGCGGGGGGGAAAGAGACCCAGTACTTC.

This clonotype was recorded many times. The CDR3 spells CATSRDYGGGAPDTQYF. Written as DNA, the CDR3 is TGTGCCACCAGCAGAGATTACGGCGGGGGGGCCCCAGATACGCAGTATTTT. V gene TRBV15 combines with J gene TRBJ2-3, with 9 bases identical to TRBD2. V shed 0 bases, J shed 4 bases, and the junction held 8 bases outside the gene matches. The germline gives CDR1 LNHNV, CDR2 YYDKDF (reference sequence). This CDR3 is 17 amino acids long.

This clonotype showed up just a few times. The V gene is TRBV20-1, the J gene TRBJ2-3; D is ambiguous. From germline, CDR1 is DFQATT and CDR2 SNEGSKA (reference sequence). This CDR3 is 12 amino acids long. V shed 3 bases and J shed 4 bases, with 8 bases lying between them. CDR3 DNA: TGCAGTGCTAGTGGGCTAGCAGATACGCAGTATTTT. Protein product: CSASGLADTQYF.

This clonotype was seen at least ten times. The V call is TRBV15, the J call TRBJ1-5; TRBD1 aligns across 8 bases. The length of the CDR3 is 17 residues. Germline V gene sequence: CDR1 LNHNV, CDR2 YYDKDF (reference sequence). With 3 bases clipped from V and 3 bases from J, the junction kept 10 bases outside the gene matches. The CDR3 region is CATSSRADRVNNQPQHF. The CDR3 bases are TGTGCCACCAGCAGTCGGGCGGACAGGGTGAACAATCAGCCCCAGCATTTT.

This clonotype was counted a few times. The chain links TRBV20-1 to TRBJ2-1; 10 bases agree with TRBD2. The CDR3 extends over 15 amino acids. Germline assignment: CDR1 DFQATT and CDR2 SNEGSKA (reference sequence). V lost 6 bases, J lost 0 bases, and 5 bases stayed unmatched. The CDR3 reads CSAERLAGSYNEQFF. The CDR3 coding sequence is TGCAGTGCGGAAAGACTAGCGGGCTCCTACAATGAGCAGTTCTTC.

The rearrangement uses TRBV18 and TRBJ2-7, with D tentatively TRBD2 (5 bases). Germline lookup yields CDR1 KGHSH and CDR2 LQKENI. V lost 3 bases and J 3 bases, leaving 15 bases between the germline ends. CDR3 length: 15 amino acids. Here the CDR3 reads CASSPGKIVYYEQYF. In nucleotides, the CDR3 is TGTGCCAGCTCACCCGGGAAAATCGTCTACTACGAGCAGTACTTC.

This clonotype was picked up a small number of times. The V call is TRBV3-1, the J call TRBJ1-1; 7 nucleotides align to TRBD1. The CDR3 is made up of 14 amino acids. The V segment lost 8 bases and the J segment 3 bases; nucleotides outside the gene matches: 9. CDR1 is LGHDT, CDR2 YNNKEL, per germline (reference sequence). The CDR3 DNA reads TGTGCCAGCGCTTCAGGGGGGGCGGACACTGAAGCTTTCTTT. Translating it yields CASASGGADTEAFF.

This clonotype came up a few times. V gene TRBV7-2 combines with J gene TRBJ2-2, with D hard to call. The germline gives CDR1 SGHTA, CDR2 FQGNSA. The length of the CDR3 is 15 residues. Trimming took off 6 bases at V and 7 bases at J, with 18 bases between the two ends. CDR3 residues: CASSLTSGSHGELFF. Written as DNA, the CDR3 is TGTGCCAGCAGTTTAACCTCCGGGTCCCACGGGGAGCTGTTTTTT.

This clonotype was recorded a few times. The rearrangement joins TRBV29-1 to TRBJ2-3; TRBD1 matches 10 bases. The CDR3 length is 15 residues. Germline CDR1 is SQVTM and CDR2 is ANQGSEA. After removal of 5 bases from V and 1 base from J, the junction contained 6 bases not matched to a gene. CDR3 sequence: CSVRQGATGTDTQYF. The CDR3, as DNA: TGCAGCGTTCGACAGGGGGCGACGGGCACAGATACGCAGTATTTT.

CDR3 loop: CAISPPGQHNEQFF. CDR3 coding DNA: TGTGCCATCAGTCCCCCGGGACAGCACAATGAGCAGTTCTTC. V and J are TRBV10-3 and TRBJ2-1, with 7 bases aligning to TRBD1. V lost 5 bases, J lost 5 bases, and 6 bases stayed unmatched. The CDR3 loop spans 14 amino acids. Looked up from germline, CDR1 is ENHRY and CDR2 is SYGVKD.

The V and J genes are TRBV5-1 and TRBJ2-2; possible D gene TRBD2, 6 bases. From germline, CDR1 is SGHRS and CDR2 YFSETQ. The ends were cut back, 2 bases at V and 4 bases at J, with 12 bases in the middle. There are 15 residues in the CDR3. CDR3 nucleotides: TGCGCCAGCAGCTTTGGAGGGCCGGGCACCGGGGAGCTGTTTTTT. This sequence encodes CASSFGGPGTGELFF.

J is TRBJ2-3 and V is TRBV5-1; tentatively, D is TRBD1 or TRBD2 (6 bases each). The CDR3 is made up of 17 amino acids. CDR1 SGHRS and CDR2 YFSETQ come from the germline V gene. Trimming left V 2 bases short and J 0 bases short, with 16 bases between. CDR3 sequence: CASSFSTGGRSTDTQYF. The CDR3 DNA follows: TGCGCCAGCAGCTTTTCGACCGGGGGCCGGAGCACAGATACGCAGTATTTT.

V and J are TRBV5-4 and TRBJ2-5; 9 bases agree with TRBD1. V lost 3 bases and J lost 4; bases outside the gene matches: 7. The CDR3 sequence is 15 residues long. Germline V gene data show CDR1 as SGHNT and CDR2 as YYREEE (reference sequence). CDR3: CASSSEPGQGETQYF. CDR3 nucleotides: TGTGCCAGCAGCTCGGAGCCGGGACAGGGAGAGACCCAGTACTTC. The full variable domain, its missing parts supplied by reference TRBV5-4 and TRBJ2-5, is ETGVTQSPTHLIKTRGQQVTLRCSSQSGHNTVSWYQQALGQGPQFIFQYYREEENGRGNFPPRFSGLQFPNYSSELNVNALELDDSALYLCASSSEPGQGETQYFGPGTRLLVL.